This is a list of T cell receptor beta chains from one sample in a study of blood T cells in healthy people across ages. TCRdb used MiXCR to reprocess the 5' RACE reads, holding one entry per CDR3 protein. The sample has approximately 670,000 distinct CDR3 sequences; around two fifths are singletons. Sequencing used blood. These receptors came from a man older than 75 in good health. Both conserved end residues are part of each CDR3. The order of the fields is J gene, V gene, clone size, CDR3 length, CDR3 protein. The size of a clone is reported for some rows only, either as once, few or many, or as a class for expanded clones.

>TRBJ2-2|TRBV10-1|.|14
CASSFLAETGELFF
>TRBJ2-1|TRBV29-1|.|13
CSADSAFPNEQFF
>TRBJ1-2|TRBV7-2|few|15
CASSPETNLNYGYTF
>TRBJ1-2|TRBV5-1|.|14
CASSLAPGDYGYTF
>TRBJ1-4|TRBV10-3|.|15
CAISAGTGGAEKLFF
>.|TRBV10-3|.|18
CAISESRGLAGLNYEQYF
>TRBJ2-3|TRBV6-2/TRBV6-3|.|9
CASTPTQYF
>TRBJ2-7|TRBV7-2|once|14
CASSSYTGNDEQYF
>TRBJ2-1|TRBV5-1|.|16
CASSLAGGTGYNEQFF
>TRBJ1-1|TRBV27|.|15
CASSQQGAVNTEAFF
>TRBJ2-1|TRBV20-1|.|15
CSASPGGTGVGEQFF
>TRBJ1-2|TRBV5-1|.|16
CASSSRPGTDVYGYTF
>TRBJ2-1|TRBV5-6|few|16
CASSLSPRGGYNEQFF
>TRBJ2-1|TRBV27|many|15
CASSLRSGIYNEQFF
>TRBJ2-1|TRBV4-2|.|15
CASSARTSGTNEQFF
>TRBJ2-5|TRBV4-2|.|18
CVSSQEGHSGGPQETQYF
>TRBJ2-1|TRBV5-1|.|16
CASSAAVGGDHNEQFF
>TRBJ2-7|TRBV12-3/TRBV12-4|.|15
CASSSSTGALYEQYF
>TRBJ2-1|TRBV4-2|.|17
CASSPAGGGSSYNEQFF
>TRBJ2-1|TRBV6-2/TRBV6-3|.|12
CASSRPGGKQFF
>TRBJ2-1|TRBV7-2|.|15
CASSPDGGRGNEQFF
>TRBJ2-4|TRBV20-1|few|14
CSGLQGVAKNIQYF
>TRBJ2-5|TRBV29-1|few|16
CSVEVLAGERGETQYF
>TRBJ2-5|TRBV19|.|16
CASSIPGTGFQETQYF
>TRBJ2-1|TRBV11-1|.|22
CASSLGIRPGQGRLAVDNEQFF
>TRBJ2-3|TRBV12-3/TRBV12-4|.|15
CASSHRRGMTDTQYF
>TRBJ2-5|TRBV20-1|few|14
CSASYSRRQETQYF
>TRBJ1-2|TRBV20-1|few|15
CSALLRDRGSYGYTF
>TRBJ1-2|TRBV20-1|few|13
CSAPAGSNYGYTF
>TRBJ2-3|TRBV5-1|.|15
CASSLRTTGSDTQYF
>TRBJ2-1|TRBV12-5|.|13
CASGRYGPNEQFF
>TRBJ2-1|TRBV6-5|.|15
CASSPGGLLDNEQFF
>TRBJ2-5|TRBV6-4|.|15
CASSESSGGQETQYF
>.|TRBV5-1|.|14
CASSLRGDVDEQYF
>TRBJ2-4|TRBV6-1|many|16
CASGALGGFAKNIQYF
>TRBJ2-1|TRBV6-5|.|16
CASSQTGTRTNNEQFF
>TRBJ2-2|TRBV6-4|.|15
CASSEVPGGTGELFF
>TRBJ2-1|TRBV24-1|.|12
CATSDDSAEQFF
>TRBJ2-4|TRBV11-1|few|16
CASSLASQGVGNIQYF
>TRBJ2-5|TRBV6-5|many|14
CASSLRTVQETQYF
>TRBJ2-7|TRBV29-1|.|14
CSVLKAKGDYEQYF
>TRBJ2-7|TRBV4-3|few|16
CASSQDWGQGAYEQYF
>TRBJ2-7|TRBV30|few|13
CAWRRAVSYEQYF
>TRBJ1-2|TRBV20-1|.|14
CSASNVGKGYGYTF